What follows is one T cell receptor beta chain and its context. Its antigen is as yet unknown. The source of the sample is a study of identifying expanded T cells in peripheral blood. This CDR3 spans 17 amino acids. Looked up from germline, CDR1 is LNHNV and CDR2 is YYDKDF (reference sequence). Trimming left V 5 bases short and J 0 bases short, with 16 bases between. Regarding the study as a whole: Across healthy donors, higher total template counts meant significantly greater approximately two-week count variance.

TCRdb keeps only in-frame clones here, not all; method: immunoSEQ multiplex PCR. Of approximately 57,000 clones in the sample, around 90% are singletons; the top ten hold roughly 3.6%. Collection occurred without any documented infections or immune events in donors. The TCR originated in a person between 18 and 75 years old in good health. Input material: blood. The chain has TRBV15 and TRBJ1-4, with D perhaps TRBD1 (5 bases). DNA of the CDR3: TGTGCCACCAGCGGGGAGCAGCTGGGGGCAACTAATGAAAAACTGTTTTTT. Translating it yields CATSGEQLGATNEKLFF.